This T cell receptor beta chain was profiled in a study of T-cell reconstitution after alpha-beta-depleted transplantation in children. The CDR3 loop spans 14 amino acids. The germline V gene has CDR1 SGHRS and CDR2 YFSETQ. V lost 4 bases to trimming and J lost 5 bases; unmatched junction nucleotides: 8. Using unique molecular identifiers, the investigators prepared the TCRbeta library. TCRdb recomputed calls from the PCR reads with MiXCR, one row per CDR3 protein. Of 80,000 or so distinct CDR3 sequences listed, around an eighth were seen once; the top ten hold 25% to 35%. This clonotype was observed a handful of times.

The material sequenced was PBMCs, mostly from graft donor cells, taken 180 days after TCRalphabeta/CD19-depleted stem cell transplant. The sequence derives from a male patient aged 2 to 9 who had a stem cell transplant for acute lymphoblastic leukemia, so the T cells may come from the graft donor. This chain connects TRBV5-1 to TRBJ2-5; 7 positions match TRBD2. This CDR3 is CASSPGGGRETQYF. CDR3 DNA sequence: TGCGCCAGCAGCCCCGGCGGGGGACGGGAGACCCAGTACTTC.